This TCR beta chain was documented in a study of blood T cell repertoires in COVID-19. Assignment of participants to cohorts was predicated upon participant-reported clinical history. Recovered status in Cohort 3 required two negative PCRs, clearance, or symptom resolution. The authors' processing: Reference gene primer amplification in the assay estimated nucleated cell counts. TCRdb's copy holds only in-frame clones and misses some; the assay was immunoSEQ multiplex PCR. Clonal size and the V and J genes are those of that table, whereas D and trimming came from the DNA. The table has about 380,000 clones, roughly 86% seen once. There are 13 residues in the CDR3. V dropped 0 bases and J dropped 7 bases, with 9 bases sitting between them. Germline CDR1 is SGDLS and CDR2 is YYNGEE.

The genes are TRBV9 and TRBJ2-3; D unresolved. Sequencing used PBMCs or T cells enriched from blood (not recorded which). This sequence was found in a man younger than 40 who had recovered from COVID-19. In DNA form, the CDR3 reads TGTGCCAGCAGCGTAGCTTCGGAGAATACGCAGTATTTT. Encoded protein: CASSVASENTQYF.